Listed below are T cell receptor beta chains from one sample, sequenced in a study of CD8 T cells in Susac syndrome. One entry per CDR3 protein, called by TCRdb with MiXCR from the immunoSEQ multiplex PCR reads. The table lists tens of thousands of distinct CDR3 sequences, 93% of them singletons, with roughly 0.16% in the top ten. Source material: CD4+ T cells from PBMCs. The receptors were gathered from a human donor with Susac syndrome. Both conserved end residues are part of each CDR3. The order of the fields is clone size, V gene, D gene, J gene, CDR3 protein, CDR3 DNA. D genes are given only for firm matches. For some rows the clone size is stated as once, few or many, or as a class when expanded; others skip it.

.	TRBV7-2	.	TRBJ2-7	CASSLAYTVWGYEQYF	TGTGCCAGCAGCTTAGCCTATACAGTATGGGGCTACGAGCAGTACTTC
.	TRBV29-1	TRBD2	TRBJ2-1	CSVVSGTSGGAWNEQFF	TGCAGCGTCGTATCCGGGACTAGCGGGGGGGCCTGGAATGAGCAGTTCTTC
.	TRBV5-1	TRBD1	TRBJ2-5	CASAGGTGEETQYF	TGCGCCAGCGCTGGGGGGACAGGGGAAGAGACCCAGTACTTC
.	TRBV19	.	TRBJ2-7	CASSTRSSEQYF	TGTGCCAGTAGTACCAGGTCCTCCGAGCAGTACTTC
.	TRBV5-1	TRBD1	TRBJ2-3	CASSLRGQGGTGDTQYF	TGCGCCAGCAGCTTGAGAGGACAGGGCGGTACGGGGGATACGCAGTATTTT
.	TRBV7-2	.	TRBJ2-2	CASSFPADYTGELFF	TGTGCCAGCAGCTTCCCAGCAGATTACACCGGGGAGCTGTTTTTT
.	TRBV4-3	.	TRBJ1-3	CASSQDFAPGNTIYF	TGCGCCAGCAGCCAAGATTTTGCCCCTGGAAACACCATATATTTT
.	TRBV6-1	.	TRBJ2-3	CASSLQGKADTQYF	TGTGCCAGCAGTCTTCAGGGGAAGGCAGATACGCAGTATTTT
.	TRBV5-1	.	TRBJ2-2	CASSLEGTNFNGELFF	TGCGCCAGCAGCTTGGAGGGGACAAATTTCAACGGGGAGCTGTTTTTT
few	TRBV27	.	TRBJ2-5	CASSGQRLETQYF	TGTGCCAGCAGCGGACAGCGCTTGGAGACCCAGTACTTC
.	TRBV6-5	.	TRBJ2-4	CASSYSGTFKNIQYF	TGTGCCAGCAGTTATTCCGGGACTTTCAAAAACATTCAGTACTTC
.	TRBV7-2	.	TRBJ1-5	CASSWLAQPTSTDTQHF	TGTGCCAGCAGCTGGCTAGCCCAACCCACTAGCACAGATACGCAGCATTTT
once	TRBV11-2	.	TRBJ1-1	CASSLRQALLDTEAFF	TGTGCCAGCAGCTTAAGGCAGGCCCTGTTGGACACTGAAGCTTTCTTT
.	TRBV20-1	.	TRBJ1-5	CSARDLDSHSNQPQHF	TGCAGTGCTAGAGATCTGGACAGCCATAGCAATCAGCCCCAGCATTTT
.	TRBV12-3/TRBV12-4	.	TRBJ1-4	CASHGWRGEKLFF	TGTGCCAGCCACGGATGGAGGGGTGAAAAACTGTTTTTT
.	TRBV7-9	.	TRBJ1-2	CASSLTENYGYTF	TGTGCCAGCAGCTTAACAGAGAACTATGGCTACACCTTC
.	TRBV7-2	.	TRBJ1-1	CASSLDSGDGTEAFF	TGTGCCAGCAGCTTAGACTCAGGGGACGGCACTGAAGCTTTCTTT
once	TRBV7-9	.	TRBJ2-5	CAVEAGVETQYF	TGTGCCGTAGAGGCAGGAGTGGAGACCCAGTACTTC
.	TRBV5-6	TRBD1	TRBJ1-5	CASSWGQINQPQHF	TGTGCCAGCAGCTGGGGACAGATCAATCAGCCCCAGCATTTT
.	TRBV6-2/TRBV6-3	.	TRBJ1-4	CASSFDRRGKLFF	TGTGCCAGCAGTTTCGACAGAAGAGGAAAACTGTTTTTT
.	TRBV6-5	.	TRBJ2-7	CASGTYEQYF	TGTGCCAGCGGGACTTACGAGCAGTACTTC
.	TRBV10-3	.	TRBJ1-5	CAISESGTDNQPQHF	TGTGCCATCAGTGAGTCTGGGACTGATAATCAGCCCCAGCATTTT
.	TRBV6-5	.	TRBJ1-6	CASSYKGKNSPLHF	TGTGCCAGCAGTTACAAGGGGAAAAATTCACCCCTCCACTTT
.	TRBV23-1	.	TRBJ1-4	CASSQGRDWTNEKLFF	TGCGCCAGCAGTCAGGGCAGGGATTGGACTAATGAAAAACTGTTTTTT